This TCR beta chain was obtained from a study of cytomegalovirus exposure and HLA in healthy donors. Study conclusions and caveats: In an earlier analysis, most TCR beta V segments were productive about 87% or about 30% of the time. Later analysis demonstrated an association between a missense DCLRE1C variant and TCR beta V- and J-gene trimming.

Notes on this clone: Its target is unknown.

The donors comprised healthy bone marrow donors. The study ran its PCR with 60 Vbeta and 13 Jbeta primers. Clones were read by immunoSEQ multiplex PCR, and TCRdb kept only the in-frame ones, dropping some. The data contain under 200,000 clones, around 72% of them singletons. The germline V gene encodes CDR1 SGHRS and CDR2 YFSETQ. The CDR3 has 16 residues. The ends lost 4 bases at V and 8 bases at J; junction bases unmatched: 15. The source material was PBMCs. The sequence came from a middle-aged man in good health and CMV-seronegative. V gene TRBV5-1 combines with J gene TRBJ1-2; TRBD1 matches 9 bases. The CDR3 DNA follows: TGCGCCAGCAGCCCGACTCCACCGGGACAGGGCACGGGCTACACCTTC. Protein: CASSPTPPGQGTGYTF.